One T cell receptor (beta chain) is described in this entry. This entry belongs to a study of shared clonotypes between healthy human individuals. This CDR3 is 16 amino acids long. CDR1 is LNHNV, CDR2 YYDKDF, per germline (reference sequence). Germline trimming cut 6 bases from V and 2 bases from J; bases unmatched to any gene: 10. Assay used: immunoSEQ multiplex PCR; TCRdb lists only in-frame clones, some missing. Seen here are about 2.1 million clones, just over 90% observed once, and the top ten hold 1.5% to 2%. CD8 cells regarded as naive lacked CD45RO, were positively chosen for CCR7, and omitted terminally differentiated effector memory CD45RA+ cells.

The chain joins TRBV15 to TRBJ1-3; 7 nucleotides match TRBD1. This receptor was identified in a man aged 18-30 years in good health. Some clones in this sample may be carry-over from other donors' samples. Sequenced sample: naive CD8+ T cells from PBMCs. In nucleotides, the CDR3 is TGTGCCACCAGGAAGGAGGGGGCGGTAGCTGGAAACACCATATATTTT. Translation gives CATRKEGAVAGNTIYF.